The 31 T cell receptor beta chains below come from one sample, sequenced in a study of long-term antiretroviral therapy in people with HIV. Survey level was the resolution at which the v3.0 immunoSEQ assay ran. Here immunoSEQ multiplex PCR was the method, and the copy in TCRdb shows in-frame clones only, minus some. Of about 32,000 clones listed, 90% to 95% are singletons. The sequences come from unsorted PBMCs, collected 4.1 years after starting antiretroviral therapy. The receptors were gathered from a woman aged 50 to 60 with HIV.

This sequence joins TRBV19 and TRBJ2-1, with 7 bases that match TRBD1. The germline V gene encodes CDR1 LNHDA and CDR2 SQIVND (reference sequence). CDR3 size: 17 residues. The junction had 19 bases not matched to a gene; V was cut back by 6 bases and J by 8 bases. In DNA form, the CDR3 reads TGTGCCAGTAGCCGGCGGACTGGGGTACGAGGGGGCGATGAGCAGTTCTTC. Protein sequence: CASSRRTGVRGGDEQFF.

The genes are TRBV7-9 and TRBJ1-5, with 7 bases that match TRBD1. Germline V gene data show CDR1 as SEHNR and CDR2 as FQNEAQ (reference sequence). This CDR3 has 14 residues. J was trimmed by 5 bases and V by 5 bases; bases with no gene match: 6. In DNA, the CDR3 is TGTGCCAGCAGCCTCGGGACAGTTGATCAGCCCCAGCATTTT. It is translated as CASSLGTVDQPQHF. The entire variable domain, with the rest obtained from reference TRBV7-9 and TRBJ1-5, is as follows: DTGVSQNPRHKITKRGQNVTFRCDPISEHNRLYWYRQTLGQGPEFLTYFQNEAQLEKSRLLSDRFSAERPKGSFSTLEIQRTEQGDSAMYLCASSLGTVDQPQHFGDGTRLSIL.

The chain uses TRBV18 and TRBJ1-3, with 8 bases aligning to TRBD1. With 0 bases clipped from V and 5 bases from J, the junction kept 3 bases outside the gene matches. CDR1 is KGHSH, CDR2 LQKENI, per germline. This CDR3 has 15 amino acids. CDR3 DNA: TGTGCCAGCTCACCACCGGGACAGGCAAGAAACACCATATATTTT. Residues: CASSPPGQARNTIYF.

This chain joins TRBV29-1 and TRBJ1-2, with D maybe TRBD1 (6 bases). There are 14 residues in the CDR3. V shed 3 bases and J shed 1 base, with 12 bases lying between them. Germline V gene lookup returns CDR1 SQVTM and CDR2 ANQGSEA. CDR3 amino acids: CSVDMGAFNYGYTF. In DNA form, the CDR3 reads TGCAGCGTTGATATGGGGGCCTTTAACTATGGCTACACCTTC.

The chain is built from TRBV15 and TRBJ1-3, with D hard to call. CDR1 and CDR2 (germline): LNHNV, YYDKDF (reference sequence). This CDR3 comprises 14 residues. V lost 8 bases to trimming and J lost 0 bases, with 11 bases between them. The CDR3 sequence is CATSLGASGNTIYF. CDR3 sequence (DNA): TGTGCCACCTCGTTAGGTGCCTCTGGAAACACCATATATTTT.

The CDR3 DNA is TGTGCCAGCACTCCGGGGACTAGCGGCTTGTCCTACAATGAGCAGTTCTTC. Protein sequence: CASTPGTSGLSYNEQFF. The chain carries TRBV4-2 and TRBJ2-1; TRBD2 matches at 11 bases. The germline V gene encodes CDR1 LGHNA and CDR2 YNFKEQ. Unmatched junction bases numbered 9, after V lost 7 bases and J lost 1 base. This CDR3 contains 17 residues.

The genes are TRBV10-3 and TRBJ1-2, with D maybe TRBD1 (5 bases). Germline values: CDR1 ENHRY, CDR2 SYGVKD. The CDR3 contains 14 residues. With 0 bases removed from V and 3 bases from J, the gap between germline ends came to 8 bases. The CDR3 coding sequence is TGTGCCATCAGTGAGTCACAGGCCTACTATGGCTACACCTTC. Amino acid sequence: CAISESQAYYGYTF.

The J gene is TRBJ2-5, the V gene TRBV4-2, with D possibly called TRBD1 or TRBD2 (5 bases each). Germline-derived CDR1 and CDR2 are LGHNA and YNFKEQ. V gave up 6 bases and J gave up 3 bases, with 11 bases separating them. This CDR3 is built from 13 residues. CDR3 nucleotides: TGTGCCAGCAGAGGGACCGCCGAAGAGACCCAGTACTTC. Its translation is CASRGTAEETQYF.

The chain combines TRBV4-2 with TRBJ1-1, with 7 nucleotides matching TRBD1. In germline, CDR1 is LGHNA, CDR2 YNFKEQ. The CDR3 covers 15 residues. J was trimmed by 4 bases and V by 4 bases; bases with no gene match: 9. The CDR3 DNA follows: TGTGCCAGCAGCCCGATTCGACAGGGCGGCACTGAAGCTTTCTTT. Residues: CASSPIRQGGTEAFF.

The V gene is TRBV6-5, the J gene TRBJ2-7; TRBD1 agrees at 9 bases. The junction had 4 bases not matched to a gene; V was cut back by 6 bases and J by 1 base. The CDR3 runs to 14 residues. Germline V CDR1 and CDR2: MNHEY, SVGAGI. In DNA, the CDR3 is TGTGCCAGCAGAATACAGGGGGCTTCCTACGAGCAGTACTTC. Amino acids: CASRIQGASYEQYF.

The CDR3 sequence is CASSPDRISNQPQHF. The CDR3 nucleotides read TGCGCCAGCAGCCCCGATAGGATTAGCAATCAGCCCCAGCATTTT. This chain connects TRBV4-3 to TRBJ1-5; D remains ambiguous. CDR3 length: 15 amino acids. CDR1 and CDR2 (germline): LGHNA, YSLEER. Trimming took 4 bases from V and 0 from J, leaving 10 bases between them.

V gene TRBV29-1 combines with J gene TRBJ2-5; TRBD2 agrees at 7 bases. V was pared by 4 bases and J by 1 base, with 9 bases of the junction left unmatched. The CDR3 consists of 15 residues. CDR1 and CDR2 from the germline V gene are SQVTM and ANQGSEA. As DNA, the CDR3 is TGCAGCGTTGGATTCGGGACGGGGGGCCAAGAGACCCAGTACTTC. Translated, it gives CSVGFGTGGQETQYF.

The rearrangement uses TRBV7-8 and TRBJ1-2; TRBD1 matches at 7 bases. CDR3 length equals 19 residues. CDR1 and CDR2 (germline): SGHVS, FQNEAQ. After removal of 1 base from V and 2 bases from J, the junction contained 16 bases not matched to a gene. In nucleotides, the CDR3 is TGTGCCAGCAGCTTAGGGGCGGTAGACAGGGACCGATTAAACTATGGCTACACCTTC. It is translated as CASSLGAVDRDRLNYGYTF.

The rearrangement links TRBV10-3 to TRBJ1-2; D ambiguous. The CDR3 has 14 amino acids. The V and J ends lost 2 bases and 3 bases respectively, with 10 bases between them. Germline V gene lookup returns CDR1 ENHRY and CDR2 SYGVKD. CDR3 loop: CAISEPTRDYGYTF. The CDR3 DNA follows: TGTGCCATCAGTGAGCCGACTAGGGACTATGGCTACACCTTC.

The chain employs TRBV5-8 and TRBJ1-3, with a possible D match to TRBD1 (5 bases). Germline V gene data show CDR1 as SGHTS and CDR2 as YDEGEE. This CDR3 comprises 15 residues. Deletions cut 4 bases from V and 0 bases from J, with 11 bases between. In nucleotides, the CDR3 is TGTGCCAGCAGCCGGGACTCGAGCTCTGGAAACACCATATATTTT. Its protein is CASSRDSSSGNTIYF.

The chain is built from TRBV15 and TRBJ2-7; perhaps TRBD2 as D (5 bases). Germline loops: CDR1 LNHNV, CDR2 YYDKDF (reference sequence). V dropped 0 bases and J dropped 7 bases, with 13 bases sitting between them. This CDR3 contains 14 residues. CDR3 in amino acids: CATSRDGNSREQYF. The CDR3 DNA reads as TGTGCCACCAGCAGAGACGGGAATTCGCGGGAGCAGTACTTC.

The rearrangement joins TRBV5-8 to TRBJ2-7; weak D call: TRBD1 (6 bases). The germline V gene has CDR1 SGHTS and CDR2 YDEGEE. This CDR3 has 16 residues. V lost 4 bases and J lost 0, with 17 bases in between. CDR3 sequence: CASSGPGQLYSYEQYF. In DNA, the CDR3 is TGTGCCAGCAGCGGGCCCGGACAGCTATACTCCTACGAGCAGTACTTC.

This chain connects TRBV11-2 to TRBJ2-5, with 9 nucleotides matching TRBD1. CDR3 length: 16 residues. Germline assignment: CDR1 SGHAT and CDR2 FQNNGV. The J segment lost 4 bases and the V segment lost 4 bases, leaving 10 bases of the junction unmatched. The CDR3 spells CASSSVLLDRGETQYF. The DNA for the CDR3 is TGTGCCAGCAGCTCCGTACTATTGGACAGGGGAGAGACCCAGTACTTC.

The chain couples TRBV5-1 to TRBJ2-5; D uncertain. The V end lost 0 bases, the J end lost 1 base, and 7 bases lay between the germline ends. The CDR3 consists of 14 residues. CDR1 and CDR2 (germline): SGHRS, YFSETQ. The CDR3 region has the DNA TGCGCCAGCAGCTTGGAAGGGATCCAAGAGACCCAGTACTTC. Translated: CASSLEGIQETQYF.

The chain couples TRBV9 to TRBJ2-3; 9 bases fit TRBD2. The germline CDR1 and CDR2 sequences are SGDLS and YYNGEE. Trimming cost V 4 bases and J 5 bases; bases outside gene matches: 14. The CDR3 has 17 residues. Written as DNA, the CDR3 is TGTGCCAGCAGCTCGTCCGGTAGCGGGGGCCTTGTAGATACGCAGTATTTT. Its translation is CASSSSGSGGLVDTQYF.

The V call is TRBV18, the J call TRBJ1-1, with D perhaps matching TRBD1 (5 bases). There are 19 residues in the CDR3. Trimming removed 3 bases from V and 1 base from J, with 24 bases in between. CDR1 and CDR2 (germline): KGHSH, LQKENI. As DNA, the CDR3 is TGTGCCAGCTCACCCGGCCTGATTAATGCCGGGACTCCGAACACTGAAGCTTTCTTT. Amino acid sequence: CASSPGLINAGTPNTEAFF.

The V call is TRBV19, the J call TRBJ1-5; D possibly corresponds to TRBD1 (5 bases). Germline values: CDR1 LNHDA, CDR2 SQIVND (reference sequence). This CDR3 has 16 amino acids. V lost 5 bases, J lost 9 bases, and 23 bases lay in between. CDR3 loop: CASSPMGLGASGPQHF. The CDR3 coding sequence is TGTGCCAGTAGTCCAATGGGTCTCGGGGCGTCGGGGCCCCAGCATTTT.

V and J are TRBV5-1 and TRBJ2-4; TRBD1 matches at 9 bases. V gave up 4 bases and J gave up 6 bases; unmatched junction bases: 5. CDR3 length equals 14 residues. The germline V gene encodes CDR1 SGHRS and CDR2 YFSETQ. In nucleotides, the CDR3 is TGCGCCAGCAGCCCGGACAGGGGAGGAAACATTCAGTACTTC. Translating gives CASSPDRGGNIQYF.

The DNA of the CDR3 is TGTGCCAGTAACCGGGACAGAGTTAGCAATCAGCCCCAGCATTTT. This gives the protein CASNRDRVSNQPQHF. The genes are TRBV6-6 and TRBJ1-5, with 7 nucleotides matching TRBD1. The CDR3 runs to 15 residues. Trimming cost V 9 bases and J 0 bases; bases outside gene matches: 8. CDR1 and CDR2 (germline): MNHNY, SVGAGI (reference sequence).

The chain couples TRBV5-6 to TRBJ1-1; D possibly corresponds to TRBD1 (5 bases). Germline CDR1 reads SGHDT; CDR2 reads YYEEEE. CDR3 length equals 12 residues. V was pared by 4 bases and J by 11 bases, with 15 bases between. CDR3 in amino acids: CASSRDRLMAFF. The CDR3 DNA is TGTGCCAGCAGCCGGGACCGCCTGATGGCTTTCTTT.

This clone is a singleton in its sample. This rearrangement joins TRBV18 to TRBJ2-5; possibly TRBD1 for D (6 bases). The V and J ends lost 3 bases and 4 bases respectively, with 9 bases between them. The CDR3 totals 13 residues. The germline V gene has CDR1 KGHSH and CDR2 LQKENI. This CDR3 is CASSPKQGETQYF. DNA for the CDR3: TGTGCCAGCTCACCCAAACAGGGAGAGACCCAGTACTTC.

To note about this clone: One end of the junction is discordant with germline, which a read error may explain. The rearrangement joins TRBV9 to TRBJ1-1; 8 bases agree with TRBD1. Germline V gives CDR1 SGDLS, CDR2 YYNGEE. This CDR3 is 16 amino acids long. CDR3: CASSASWDRRNAEAFF. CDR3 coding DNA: TGTGCCAGCAGCGCCTCTTGGGACAGGAGGAACGCTGAAGCTTTCTTT.

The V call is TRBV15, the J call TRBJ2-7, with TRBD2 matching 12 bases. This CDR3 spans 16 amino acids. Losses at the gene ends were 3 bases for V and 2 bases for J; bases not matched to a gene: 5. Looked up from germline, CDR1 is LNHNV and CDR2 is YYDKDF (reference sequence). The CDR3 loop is CATSSMTSGGPYEQYF. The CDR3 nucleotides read TGTGCCACCAGCAGTATGACTAGCGGGGGCCCCTACGAGCAGTACTTC.

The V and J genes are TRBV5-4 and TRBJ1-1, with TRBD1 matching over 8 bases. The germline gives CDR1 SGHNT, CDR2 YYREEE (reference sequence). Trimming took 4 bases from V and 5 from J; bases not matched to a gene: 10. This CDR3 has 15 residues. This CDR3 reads CASSKTLTGVTEAFF. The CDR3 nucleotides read TGTGCCAGCAGCAAAACACTGACAGGGGTAACTGAAGCTTTCTTT.

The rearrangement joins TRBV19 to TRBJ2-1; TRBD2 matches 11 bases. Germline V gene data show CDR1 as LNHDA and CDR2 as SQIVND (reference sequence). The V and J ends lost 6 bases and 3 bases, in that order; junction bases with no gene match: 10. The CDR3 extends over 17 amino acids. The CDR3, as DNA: TGTGCCAGTAGCCCCCCTAGCGGGGGGCCTAACTACAATGAGCAGTTCTTC. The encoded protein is CASSPPSGGPNYNEQFF.

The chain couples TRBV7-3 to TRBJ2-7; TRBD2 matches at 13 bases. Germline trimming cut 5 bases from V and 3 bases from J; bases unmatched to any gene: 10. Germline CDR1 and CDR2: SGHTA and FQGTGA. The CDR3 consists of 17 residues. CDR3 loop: CASSPMTSGGPRYEQYF. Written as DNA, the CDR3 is TGTGCCAGCAGCCCCATGACTAGCGGGGGGCCCCGCTACGAGCAGTACTTC.